The 28 T cell receptor beta chains below all came from one sample that was sequenced in a study of T-cell reconstitution after alpha-beta-depleted transplantation in children. The library targeted TCRbeta and was prepared with unique molecular identifiers. One entry per CDR3 protein, called by TCRdb with MiXCR from the PCR reads. The table has 300,000 or so distinct CDR3 sequences, 9.5% to 10% seen once. The sample here was PBMCs from the stem cell graft donor, taken from the stem cell graft. These receptors all come from a human donor who donated a stem cell graft to a child with SCID.

This clonotype was counted ten times or more. This chain connects TRBV11-2 to TRBJ2-1, with TRBD1 identical over 7 bases. The CDR3 consists of 19 residues. Per germline, CDR1 SGHAT and CDR2 FQNNGV. Trimming took 5 bases from V and 6 from J; bases not matched to a gene: 22. CDR3 in amino acids: CASSPAGDRPIFSANEQFF. CDR3 DNA: TGTGCCAGCAGCCCCGCCGGGGACAGACCTATATTTTCCGCCAATGAGCAGTTCTTC.

The V and J genes are TRBV5-1 and TRBJ2-1, with 12 bases lining up with TRBD1. With 7 bases clipped from V and 8 bases from J, the junction kept 4 bases outside the gene matches. The germline CDR1 and CDR2 sequences are SGHRS and YFSETQ. This CDR3 comprises 13 residues. The DNA for the CDR3 is TGCGCCAGCCGGGACAGGGGGCTTTATGAGCAGTTCTTC. It translates to CASRDRGLYEQFF.

This clonotype was counted between two and nine times. The chain carries TRBV3-1 and TRBJ2-5; D not resolved. V was pared by 2 bases and J by 1 base, with 5 bases between. The CDR3 is made up of 13 amino acids. Per germline, CDR1 LGHDT and CDR2 YNNKEL (reference sequence). The CDR3 DNA is TGTGCCAGCAGCCAATTCGGCCAAGAGACCCAGTACTTC. Its translation: CASSQFGQETQYF.

This clonotype showed up just a few times. The chain combines TRBV5-1 with TRBJ1-6; weak D call: TRBD1 (6 bases). The CDR3 extends over 15 amino acids. CDR1 and CDR2 (germline): SGHRS, YFSETQ. Trimming removed 2 bases from V and 8 bases from J, with 14 bases in between. The CDR3 protein is CASSLEGGSDSPLHF. The CDR3 DNA is TGCGCCAGCAGCTTAGAGGGGGGAAGTGATTCACCCCTCCACTTT.

This clonotype was seen a handful of times. The gene calls are TRBV20-1 and TRBJ2-1, with D perhaps TRBD1 (5 bases). Looked up from germline, CDR1 is DFQATT and CDR2 is SNEGSKA (reference sequence). The length of the CDR3 is 14 residues. Trimming took off 6 bases at V and 1 base at J, with 13 bases between the two ends. CDR3 residues: CSAETASSYNEQFF. The DNA for the CDR3 is TGCAGTGCCGAGACAGCTTCTTCCTACAATGAGCAGTTCTTC.

The chain combines TRBV9 with TRBJ1-3; 7 positions match TRBD1. The V gene end was trimmed by 1 base and the J gene end by 3 bases; junction bases not matched to a gene: 4. This CDR3 spans 15 amino acids. Germline V gives CDR1 SGDLS, CDR2 YYNGEE. Written as DNA, the CDR3 is TGTGCCAGCAGCGTAACAGGGGCAGGTGGAAACACCATATATTTT. It is translated as CASSVTGAGGNTIYF.

This clonotype has a count of ten or more. This chain uses TRBV25-1 with TRBJ2-7, with a weak D call TRBD2 (5 bases). CDR3 length: 12 amino acids. Germline values: CDR1 MGHDK, CDR2 SYGVNS. The germline V and J ends were trimmed by 5 bases and 3 bases, with 8 bases remaining between them. Here the CDR3 DNA reads TGTGCCAGCAGTTTCCGGGACTACGAGCAGTACTTC. Translated, it gives CASSFRDYEQYF.

CDR3 nucleotide sequence: TGTGCCACCTCCAGGGTTAGCGGGGAGCTGTTTTTT. This codes for CATSRVSGELFF. The chain recombines TRBV10-3 with TRBJ2-2; D is perhaps TRBD1 (5 bases). V was shortened by 10 bases and J by 7 bases, with 13 bases between the two germline ends. This CDR3 has 12 amino acids. Germline loops: CDR1 ENHRY, CDR2 SYGVKD.

This clonotype was detected only a few times. The chain employs TRBV4-2 and TRBJ2-7, with D perhaps matching TRBD2 (5 bases). The CDR3 contains 13 residues. V was pared by 1 base and J by 5 bases, with 9 bases between. The V gene's germline CDR1 is LGHNA and CDR2 YNFKEQ. The CDR3 reads CASSQVAGDEQYF. The CDR3 DNA follows: TGTGCCAGCAGCCAAGTGGCCGGGGACGAGCAGTACTTC.

The chain is built from TRBV6-5 and TRBJ2-1, with 13 bases aligning to TRBD2. Germline CDR1 reads MNHEY; CDR2 reads SVGAGI. With 2 bases clipped from V and 2 bases from J, the junction kept 3 bases outside the gene matches. There are 17 residues in the CDR3. CDR3 residues: CASSYPTSGGAYNEQFF. The DNA of the CDR3 is TGTGCCAGCAGTTACCCCACTAGCGGGGGGGCCTACAATGAGCAGTTCTTC.

In this sample, this clonotype turned up many times. This chain connects TRBV12-3 or TRBV12-4 to TRBJ2-2, with a possible D match to TRBD1 (5 bases). There are 15 residues in the CDR3. V was pared by 7 bases and J by 2 bases, with 14 bases between. The CDR3 DNA reads as TGTGCCAGCAATCGCGACAGCCCTAACACCGGGGAGCTGTTTTTT. Its protein product is CASNRDSPNTGELFF.

The genes are TRBV3-1 and TRBJ2-1; possibly TRBD1 or TRBD2 for D (6 bases each). The V and J ends lost 2 bases and 1 base respectively, with 15 bases between them. Germline loops: CDR1 LGHDT, CDR2 YNNKEL (reference sequence). The CDR3 has 17 residues. This CDR3 is CASSQRGQGRSYNEQFF. CDR3 nucleotides: TGTGCCAGCAGCCAAAGGGGCCAGGGGAGGTCCTACAATGAGCAGTTCTTC.

The CDR3 reads CASTPMGGQNTGELFF. DNA of the CDR3: TGTGCCAGCACCCCAATGGGGGGACAGAACACCGGGGAGCTGTTTTTT. The chain uses TRBV12-3 or TRBV12-4 and TRBJ2-2, with D possibly being TRBD1 or TRBD2 (6 bases each). The CDR3 covers 16 residues. V gave up 7 bases and J gave up 1 base, with 16 bases separating them.

This chain connects TRBV21-1 to TRBJ1-1; TRBD1, as called in the table, went unchecked against the DNA. TRBV21-1 is described as a pseudogene. This CDR3 has 11 residues. DNA of the CDR3: TGTGCCAGCATACAAGTAGGGGGAGCTTTCTTT. It is translated as CASIQVGGAFF.

The CDR3 loop reads CASGGDKFLADTQYF. CDR3 coding DNA: TGTGCCAGCGGGGGGGACAAGTTTTTGGCAGATACGCAGTATTTT. The rearrangement uses TRBV6-1 and TRBJ2-3, with D possibly matching TRBD2 (7 bases). This CDR3 comprises 15 residues. Germline values: CDR1 MNHNS, CDR2 SASEGT. V shed 8 bases and J shed 4 bases, with 19 bases lying between them.

The sample holds many counts of this clonotype. V and J are TRBV11-1 and TRBJ1-1; D gene unclear. The CDR3 totals 15 residues. V was cut by 4 bases and J by 0 bases, with 12 bases left in between. Germline loops: CDR1 SGHAT, CDR2 FQDESV (reference sequence). The CDR3: CASSSPFGMNTEAFF. Here the CDR3 DNA reads TGTGCCAGCAGCTCACCCTTCGGGATGAACACTGAAGCTTTCTTT. The entire variable domain, with the rest obtained from reference TRBV11-1 and TRBJ1-1, is as follows: EAEVAQSPRYKITEKSQAVAFWCDPISGHATLYWYRQILGQGPELLVQFQDESVVDDSQLPKDRFSAERLKGVDSTLKIQPAELGDSAMYLCASSSPFGMNTEAFFGQGTRLTVV.

The V and J genes are TRBV10-3 and TRBJ1-2; D gene uncertain. There are 13 residues in the CDR3. Germline lookup yields CDR1 ENHRY and CDR2 SYGVKD. The V end lost 0 bases, the J end lost 6 bases, and 8 bases lay between the germline ends. The CDR3 DNA is TGTGCCATCAGTGAGTCAACCGGGGATGGCTACACCTTC. Protein product: CAISESTGDGYTF.

This clonotype showed up just a few times. The DNA of the CDR3 is TGCAGTGCTAGAGCGGCCAGGGTGATCATGAACACTGAAGCTTTCTTT. As protein: CSARAARVIMNTEAFF. The V and J genes are TRBV20-1 and TRBJ1-1; D is perhaps TRBD1 (5 bases). Per the germline V gene, CDR1 is DFQATT and CDR2 is SNEGSKA (reference sequence). This CDR3 comprises 16 residues. The V gene lost 1 base and the J gene lost 0 bases, with 15 bases spanning the gap.

A few counts support this clonotype. The chain recombines TRBV12-3 or TRBV12-4 with TRBJ1-5; unclear D gene. This CDR3 comprises 15 residues. Trimming stripped 5 bases from V and 7 bases from J, with 18 bases between. CDR3 amino acids: CASSRGSEVRQPQHF. The CDR3 DNA sequence: TGTGCCAGCAGTCGGGGTTCTGAGGTGCGGCAGCCCCAGCATTTT.

The genes are TRBV12-3 or TRBV12-4 and TRBJ2-7, with D perhaps TRBD1 or TRBD2 (5 bases each). The germline V and J ends were trimmed by 7 bases and 2 bases, with 24 bases remaining between them. The CDR3 is 17 amino acids. CDR3 in DNA: TGTGCCAGCACAACCCCCGAAGAGGGCAGGGCAACCTACGAGCAGTACTTC. Translating it yields CASTTPEEGRATYEQYF.

The rearrangement uses TRBV7-9 and TRBJ1-2; tentative D call: TRBD1 (6 bases). Looked up from germline, CDR1 is SEHNR and CDR2 is FQNEAQ (reference sequence). CDR3 length: 14 amino acids. V was trimmed by 5 bases and J by 4 bases, leaving 14 bases between them. CDR3 in amino acids: CASSPRQEPYGYTF. The CDR3 nucleotides are TGTGCCAGCAGCCCCCGACAGGAGCCCTATGGCTACACCTTC.

There are a few counts of this clonotype. This rearrangement joins TRBV27 to TRBJ1-2, with D uncertain. With 5 bases removed from V and 8 bases from J, the gap between germline ends came to 15 bases. Germline CDR1 MNHEY, CDR2 SMNVEV (reference sequence). The CDR3 extends over 13 amino acids. The CDR3 is CASSGSRVGGYTF. In DNA form, the CDR3 reads TGTGCCAGCAGTGGTTCGCGGGTTGGCGGCTACACCTTC.

This clonotype was observed a handful of times. This chain joins TRBV2 and TRBJ1-4; D might be TRBD1 (5 bases). Germline V CDR1 and CDR2: SNHLY, FYNNEI. Trimming took 10 bases from V and 5 from J, leaving 23 bases between them. CDR3 length: 16 residues. CDR3 sequence (DNA): TGTGCCACCTCAAACAGGTTGCTTGGCCGGAATGAAAAACTGTTTTTT. It codes for CATSNRLLGRNEKLFF. Complete variable domain (other parts from reference TRBV2 and TRBJ1-4): EPEVTQTPSHQVTQMGQEVILRCVPISNHLYFYWYRQILGQKVEFLVSFYNNEISEKSEIFDDQFSVERPDGSNFTLKIRSTKLEDSAMYFCATSNRLLGRNEKLFFGSGTQLSVL.

This chain connects TRBV11-1 to TRBJ2-7; D perhaps matches TRBD1 (5 bases). From germline, CDR1 is SGHAT and CDR2 FQDESV (reference sequence). The ends were cut back, 5 bases at V and 1 base at J, with 9 bases in the middle. The CDR3 spans 13 residues. CDR3 sequence: CASSQDISYEQYF. CDR3 in DNA: TGTGCCAGCAGCCAGGACATTTCCTACGAGCAGTACTTC.

The J gene is TRBJ1-6, the V gene TRBV20-1, with 7 positions matching TRBD1. In germline, CDR1 is DFQATT, CDR2 SNEGSKA (reference sequence). V lost 3 bases, J lost 11 bases, and 7 bases stayed unmatched. The CDR3 has 13 residues. The chain's CDR3 is CSARVAGGTPLHF. DNA of the CDR3: TGCAGTGCTAGGGTGGCAGGGGGAACACCCCTCCACTTT.

The chain carries TRBV4-2 and TRBJ2-5; TRBD1 matches at 8 bases. Germline loops: CDR1 LGHNA, CDR2 YNFKEQ. With 2 bases clipped from V and 4 bases from J, the junction kept 3 bases outside the gene matches. The CDR3 consists of 14 residues. CDR3 coding DNA: TGTGCCAGCAGCCAAAGGACAGGGCGAGAGACCCAGTACTTC. It codes for CASSQRTGRETQYF.

This clonotype was seen many times. The chain links TRBV20-1 to TRBJ1-1, with D perhaps TRBD1 (5 bases). Germline V gene data show CDR1 as DFQATT and CDR2 as SNEGSKA (reference sequence). Trimming took 1 base from V and 3 from J, leaving 9 bases between them. This CDR3 spans 13 amino acids. CDR3 protein: CSARGGRYTEAFF. In nucleotides, the CDR3 is TGCAGTGCTAGAGGGGGCCGGTACACTGAAGCTTTCTTT.

This clonotype occurred a few times. The V gene is TRBV6-5, the J gene TRBJ2-2, with D perhaps matching TRBD2 (6 bases). CDR3 length: 14 amino acids. The V end lost 5 bases, the J end lost 4 bases, and 11 bases lay between the germline ends. Germline V gene lookup returns CDR1 MNHEY and CDR2 SVGAGI. The CDR3 loop reads CASSPSTSTGELFF. Written as DNA, the CDR3 is TGTGCCAGCAGTCCCTCGACTAGCACCGGGGAGCTGTTTTTT.